The 3 T cell receptor beta chains in this list originate from one sample, sequenced in a study of CD8+CD57+ T cells in acquired aplastic anemia. Patients sequenced had flow cytometry evidence of CD8+CD57+ cell expansion. Genomic DNA constituted the template upon which TCR beta VDJ and CDR3 profiling was performed. TCRdb used MiXCR to reprocess the reads, holding one entry per CDR3 protein. The sample includes roughly 180,000 distinct CDR3 sequences, roughly 60% seen only once; the top ten take roughly 43%. Sequencing was done on a sample of sorted CD4+, CD8+, or CD8+CD57+ T cells (not recorded which) from PBMCs. These receptors were obtained from a human donor with aplastic anemia.

The chain carries TRBV19 and TRBJ1-1, with D possibly being TRBD1 (6 bases). CDR1 LNHDA and CDR2 SQIVND come from the germline V gene (reference sequence). V lost 1 base, J lost 7 bases, and 10 bases lay in between. CDR3 length equals 13 residues. CDR3 sequence: CASSIGQVNEAFF. CDR3 DNA sequence: TGTGCCAGTAGTATAGGACAGGTGAATGAAGCTTTCTTT.

The genes are TRBV2 and TRBJ2-5; perhaps TRBD2 as D (5 bases). V was cut by 7 bases and J by 7 bases, with 10 bases left in between. The CDR3 spans 11 residues. Germline CDR1 and CDR2: SNHLY and FYNNEI. The chain's CDR3 is CASKKEATQYF. CDR3 bases: TGTGCCAGCAAAAAGGAGGCGACCCAGTACTTC.

The chain couples TRBV20-1 to TRBJ2-7; no clear D. Germline CDR1 reads DFQATT; CDR2 reads SNEGSKA (reference sequence). This CDR3 is 13 amino acids long. The V end was cut by 0 bases, the J end by 3 bases, with 9 bases between. CDR3 DNA: TGCAGTGCTAGAGATGGAGCAGACTACGAGCAGTACTTC. Translating gives CSARDGADYEQYF.